This T cell receptor beta chain was identified during a study of Tregs in tolerant kidney transplant recipients. Study-wide context: The nonmyeloablative bone marrow transplants came from related graft donors, with transient mixed chimerism.

Study-wide results and limits: Expanding Tregs on activated donor B cells appeared to best identify donor-specific TCRbeta clones. Biological reproducibility was not directly addressed in this study.

Generated by immunoSEQ multiplex PCR, the TCRdb table keeps only in-frame clones and is missing some. Of around 15,000 clones listed, about half are singletons. Worth noting for this clone: The antigen remains undetermined.

V shed 3 bases, J shed 3 bases, and the junction held 7 bases outside the gene matches. The CDR3 runs 15 residues. In germline, CDR1 is SGHTA, CDR2 FQGNSA. FACS sorting followed a roughly six-day coculture of CFSE-labeled recipient PBMCs with irradiated graft donor PBMCs. Material: CD4+ T cells from blood cultured with allogeneic cells, obtained before the transplant. This chain connects TRBV7-2 to TRBJ2-5, with 7 positions matching TRBD1. The sequence came from a human patient who received a combined kidney and bone marrow transplant. The CDR3 region is CASSFGTATKETQYF. CDR3 DNA: TGTGCCAGCAGCTTTGGGACAGCGACCAAAGAGACCCAGTACTTC.